This T cell receptor (beta chain) emerged from a study of Graves' ophthalmopathy and Graves' hyperthyroidism (dated by TCRdb to about 2018). In the study overall: Peripheral blood was collected at initial diagnosis, before any treatment. The study used TCR beta repertoire signatures to distinguish Graves' ophthalmopathy from Graves' hyperthyroidism and to predict progression to ophthalmopathy. In total, 135 blood samples were TCR-sequenced: 40 to 45 ophthalmopathy, some 75 hyperthyroidism and roughly 17 hyperthyroidism-to-ophthalmopathy patients. A discovery set of 90 to 100 patients (43 ophthalmopathy, 60 or so stable hyperthyroidism) was enrolled to explore V-J signatures distinguishing ophthalmopathy from hyperthyroidism. The independent validation cohort included 18 to 20 hyperthyroidism patients plus 17 patients who later progressed from hyperthyroidism to ophthalmopathy. In more than five hyperthyroidism patients, the T-cell repertoires found in thyroid tissue were compared with those found in blood. Once sampling was done, hyperthyroidism patients were given methimazole at a starting dose of 30 mg daily, while ophthalmopathy patients were given high-dose intravenous methylprednisolone.

Trimming removed 2 bases from V and 5 bases from J, leaving 9 bases between the germline ends. The CDR3 spans 13 residues, from the cysteine through the phenylalanine. Only the CDR3 portion is preserved as DNA: 39 bases, with reading frame beginning at the first base. CDR1 and CDR2 (MNHEY, SVGAGI) derive from the germline V gene. This clonotype came up many times. The antigen this receptor binds is unknown. No qualities accompany the bases; no much larger clone lies one base away. Results the study describes overall, beyond this receptor: In validation, the model predicted ophthalmopathy progression with about 71% sensitivity and 72.22% specificity; some 13 predicted patients were CT-confirmed with GO in a median of around 6.5 months. In cross-validation, the 13-signature model distinguished ophthalmopathy from stable hyperthyroidism with nearly 90% sensitivity and 81% to 82% specificity, while in the test set the corresponding values were roughly 80% and 75%. Most expanded thyroid clonotypes with a frequency above 0.001 also appeared in blood, which suggests that blood repertoires may reflect the immune response in the thyroid. No statistical method was used to set the sample size in advance, and the investigators knew which group each participant was assigned to.

TCR beta CDR3 regions were amplified from RNA transcripts for repertoire sequencing. A first-round RT-PCR used HTBI primers with the Qiagen OneStep RT-PCR kit, followed by a second-round multiplex PCR, size selection and purification. Sequencing of the libraries was carried out on an Illumina HiSeq2000 in paired-end mode with 100 bp reads. As for the authors' bioinformatics: Reads were processed with SOAPnuke, discarding reads with adapters, uncalled bases, mean Phred below 15, or no exact constant-primer or identifier match. COPE v1.2.5 was used to merge high-quality paired reads. Clonotypes were defined as unique nucleotide sequences and were aligned to IMGT TRB V, D and J references using MiTCR v1.1. The analysis was limited to V-J combinations with a frequency above 0.0001, which together covered about 99% of repertoires. For each V-J combination, a TCR clonal expansion and chaos score was defined as F50 clonal expansion divided by the chaos observed in the TCRdist matrix. Welch's t-statistics and random forest were used to reduce features to about a dozen V-J combinations, which were fed into a naive Bayes classifier. Thyroid-blood repertoire similarity was quantified with the Morisita-Horn index. In-frame beta chains were kept once TCRdb had trimmed the public reads at Q25 with fastp and called clones with MiXCR. Rows are unified per CDR3 protein, each entry keeping the most common DNA and genes. The V and J calls were not made by the authors but by TCRdb's processing. Within this sample are approximately 330,000 distinct CDR3 sequences, with 15% to 20% of them counted one time only. The ten largest clones take up approximately 13% of the sample.

Ophthalmopathy patients had moderately to severely active disease, Clinical Activity Score of at least 3, NOSPECS grade of at least 4, and disease duration under 3 months. Patients with other autoimmune diseases, uncontrolled infections, pregnancy or lactation were excluded. Clinical symptoms, serum thyroxine, TRAb, thyroid ultrasound and orbital computed tomography formed the basis of the diagnosis. PBMCs were isolated from about 9 ml of fresh peripheral blood by Ficoll-Paque density gradient centrifugation. Trizol reagent was used to extract the total RNA, and its quality was then checked on an Agilent 2100 Bioanalyzer.

The sequence was obtained from an adult man with Graves' ophthalmopathy. Specimen: peripheral blood. Recombination connected TRBV6-5 to TRBJ2-5; no D gene call is confident. The CDR3 region has the sequence CASSYPDGETQYF. The nucleotide sequence is given as TGTGCCAGCAGTTACCCTGATGGGGAGACCCAGTACTTC.